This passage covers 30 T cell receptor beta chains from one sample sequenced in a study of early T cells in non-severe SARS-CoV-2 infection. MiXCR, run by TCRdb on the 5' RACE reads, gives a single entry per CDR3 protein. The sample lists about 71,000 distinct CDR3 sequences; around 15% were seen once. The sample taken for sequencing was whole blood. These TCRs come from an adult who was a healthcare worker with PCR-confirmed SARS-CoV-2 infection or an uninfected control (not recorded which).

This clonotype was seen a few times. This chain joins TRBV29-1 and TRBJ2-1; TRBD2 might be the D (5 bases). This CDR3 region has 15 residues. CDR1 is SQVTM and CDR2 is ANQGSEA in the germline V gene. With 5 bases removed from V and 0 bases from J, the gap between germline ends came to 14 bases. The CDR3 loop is CSVRRPGSSYNEQFF. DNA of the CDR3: TGCAGCGTTCGGCGGCCGGGAAGCTCCTACAATGAGCAGTTCTTC.

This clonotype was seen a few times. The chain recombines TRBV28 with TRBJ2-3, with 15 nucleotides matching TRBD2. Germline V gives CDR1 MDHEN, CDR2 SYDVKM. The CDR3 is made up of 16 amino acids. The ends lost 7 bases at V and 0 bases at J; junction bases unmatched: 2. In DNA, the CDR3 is TGTGCCAGCATGGGGACTAGCGGGGGGAGCACAGATACGCAGTATTTT. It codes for CASMGTSGGSTDTQYF. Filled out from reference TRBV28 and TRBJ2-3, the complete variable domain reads DVKVTQSSRYLVKRTGEKVFLECVQDMDHENMFWYRQDPGLGLRLIYFSYDVKMKEKGDIPEGYSVSREKKERFSLILESASTNQTSMYLCASMGTSGGSTDTQYFGPGTRLTVL.

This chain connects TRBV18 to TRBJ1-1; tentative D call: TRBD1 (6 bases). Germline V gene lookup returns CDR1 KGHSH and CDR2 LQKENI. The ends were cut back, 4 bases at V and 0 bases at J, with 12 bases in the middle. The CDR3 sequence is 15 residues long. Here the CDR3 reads CASSQRGGVNTEAFF. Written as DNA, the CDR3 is TGTGCCAGCTCACAGAGGGGGGGAGTGAACACTGAAGCTTTCTTT.

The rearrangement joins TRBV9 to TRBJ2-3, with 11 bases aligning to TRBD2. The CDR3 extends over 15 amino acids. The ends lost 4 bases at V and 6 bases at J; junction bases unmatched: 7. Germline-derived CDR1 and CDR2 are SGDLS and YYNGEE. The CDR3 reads CASSKGPSGGDTQYF. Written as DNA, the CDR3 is TGTGCCAGCAGCAAGGGCCCTAGCGGGGGGGATACGCAGTATTTT.

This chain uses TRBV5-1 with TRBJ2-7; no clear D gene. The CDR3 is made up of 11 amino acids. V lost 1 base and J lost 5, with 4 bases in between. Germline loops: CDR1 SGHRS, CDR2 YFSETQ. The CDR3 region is CASSLSDEQYF. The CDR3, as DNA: TGCGCCAGCAGCTTGAGCGACGAGCAGTACTTC.

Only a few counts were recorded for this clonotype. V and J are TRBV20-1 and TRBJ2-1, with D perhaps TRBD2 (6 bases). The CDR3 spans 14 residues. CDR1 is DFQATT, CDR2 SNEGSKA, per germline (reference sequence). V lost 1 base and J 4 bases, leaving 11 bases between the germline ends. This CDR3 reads CSARVRGRYNEQFF. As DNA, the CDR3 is TGCAGTGCTAGAGTGAGAGGGAGGTACAATGAGCAGTTCTTC.

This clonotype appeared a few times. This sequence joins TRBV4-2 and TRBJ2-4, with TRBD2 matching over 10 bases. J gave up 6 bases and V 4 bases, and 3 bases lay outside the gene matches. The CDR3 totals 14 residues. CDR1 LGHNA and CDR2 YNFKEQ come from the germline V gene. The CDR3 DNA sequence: TGTGCCAGCAGCCGAAGCGGGGGGGTAAACATTCAGTACTTC. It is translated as CASSRSGGVNIQYF.

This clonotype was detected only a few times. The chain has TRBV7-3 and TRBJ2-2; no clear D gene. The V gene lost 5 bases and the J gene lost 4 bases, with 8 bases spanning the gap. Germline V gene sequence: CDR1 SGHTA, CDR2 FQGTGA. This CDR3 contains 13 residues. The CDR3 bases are TGTGCCAGCAGCCTGGGCCCCACCGGGGAGCTGTTTTTT. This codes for CASSLGPTGELFF.

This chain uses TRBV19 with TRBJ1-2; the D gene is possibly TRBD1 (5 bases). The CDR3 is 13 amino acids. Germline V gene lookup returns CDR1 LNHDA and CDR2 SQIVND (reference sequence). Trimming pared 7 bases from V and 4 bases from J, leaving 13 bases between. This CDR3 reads CASIRRDGYGYTF. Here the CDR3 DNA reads TGTGCCAGTATCCGACGGGACGGCTATGGCTACACCTTC.

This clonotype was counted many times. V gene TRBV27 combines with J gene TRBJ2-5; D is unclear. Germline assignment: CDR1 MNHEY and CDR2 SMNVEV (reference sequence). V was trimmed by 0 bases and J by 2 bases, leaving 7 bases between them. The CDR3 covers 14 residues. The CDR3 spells CASSLSKIQETQYF. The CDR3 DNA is TGTGCCAGCAGTTTATCAAAGATACAAGAGACCCAGTACTTC.

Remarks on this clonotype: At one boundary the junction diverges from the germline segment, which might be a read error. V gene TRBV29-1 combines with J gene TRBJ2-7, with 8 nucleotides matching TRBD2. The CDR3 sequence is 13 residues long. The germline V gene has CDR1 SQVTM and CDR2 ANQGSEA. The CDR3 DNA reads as TGCAGCGTTGCCCCCGGGGGGGAGAACGACCAGTACTTC. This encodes CSVAPGGENDQYF.

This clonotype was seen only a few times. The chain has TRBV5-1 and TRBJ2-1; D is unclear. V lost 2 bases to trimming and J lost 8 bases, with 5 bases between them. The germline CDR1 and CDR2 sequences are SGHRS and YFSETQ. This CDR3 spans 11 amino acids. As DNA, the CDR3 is TGCGCCAGCAGCTTCCTCTATGAGCAGTTCTTC. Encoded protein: CASSFLYEQFF.

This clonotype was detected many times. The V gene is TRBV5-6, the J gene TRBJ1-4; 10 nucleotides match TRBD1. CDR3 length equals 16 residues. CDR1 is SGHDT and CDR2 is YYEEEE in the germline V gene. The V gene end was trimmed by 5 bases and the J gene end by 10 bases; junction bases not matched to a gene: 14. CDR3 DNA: TGTGCCAGCAGTTACGGGACAGGGGAACGGCGAGCAAAACTGTTTTTT. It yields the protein CASSYGTGERRAKLFF.

The CDR3 region has the DNA TGTGCCAGCAGTATTCAGATGGGTGGTCAAGAGACCCAGTACTTC. Its translation: CASSIQMGGQETQYF. The rearrangement joins TRBV25-1 to TRBJ2-5; no firm D call. Trimming cost V 5 bases and J 2 bases, with 15 bases left between them. The germline CDR1 and CDR2 sequences are MGHDK and SYGVNS. The CDR3 runs to 15 residues.

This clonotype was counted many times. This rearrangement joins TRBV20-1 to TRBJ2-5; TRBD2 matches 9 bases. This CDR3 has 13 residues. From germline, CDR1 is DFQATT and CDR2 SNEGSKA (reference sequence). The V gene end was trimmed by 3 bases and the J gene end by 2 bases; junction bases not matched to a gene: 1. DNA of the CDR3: TGCAGTGCTAGGCTAGCGGGGCAAGAGACCCAGTACTTC. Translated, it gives CSARLAGQETQYF.

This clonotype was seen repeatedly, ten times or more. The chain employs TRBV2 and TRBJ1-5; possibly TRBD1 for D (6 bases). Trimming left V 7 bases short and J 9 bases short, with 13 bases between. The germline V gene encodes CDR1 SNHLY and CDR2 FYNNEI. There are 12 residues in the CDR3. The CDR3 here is CASTTGTRPQHF. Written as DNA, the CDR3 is TGTGCCAGCACTACCGGGACACGGCCCCAGCATTTT.

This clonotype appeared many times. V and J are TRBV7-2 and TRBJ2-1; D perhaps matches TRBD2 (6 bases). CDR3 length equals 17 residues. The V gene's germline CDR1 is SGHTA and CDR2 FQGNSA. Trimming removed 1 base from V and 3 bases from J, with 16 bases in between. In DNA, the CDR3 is TGTGCCAGCAGCTTAGAGGCCGGAGGGGTTAACTACAATGAGCAGTTCTTC. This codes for CASSLEAGGVNYNEQFF.

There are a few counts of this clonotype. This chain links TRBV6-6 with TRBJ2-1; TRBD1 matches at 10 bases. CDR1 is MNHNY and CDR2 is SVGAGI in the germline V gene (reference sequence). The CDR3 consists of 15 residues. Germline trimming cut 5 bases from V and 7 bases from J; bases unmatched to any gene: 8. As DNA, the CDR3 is TGTGCCAGCAGTCCCCGGGACAGGGGTAGAAATGAGCAGTTCTTC. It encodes CASSPRDRGRNEQFF.

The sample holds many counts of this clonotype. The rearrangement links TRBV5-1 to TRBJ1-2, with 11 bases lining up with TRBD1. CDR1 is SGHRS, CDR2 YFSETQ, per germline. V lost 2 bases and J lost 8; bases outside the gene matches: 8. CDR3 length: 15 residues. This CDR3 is CASSLGQGAAKGYTF. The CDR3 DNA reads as TGCGCCAGCAGCTTAGGACAGGGGGCCGCGAAGGGCTACACCTTC.

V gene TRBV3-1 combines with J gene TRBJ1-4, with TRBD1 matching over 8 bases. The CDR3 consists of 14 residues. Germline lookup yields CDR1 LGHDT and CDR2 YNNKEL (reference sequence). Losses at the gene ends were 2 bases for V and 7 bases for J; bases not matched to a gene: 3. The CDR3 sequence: CASSQTGGGEKLFF. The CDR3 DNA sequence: TGTGCCAGCAGCCAAACAGGGGGAGGTGAAAAACTGTTTTTT.

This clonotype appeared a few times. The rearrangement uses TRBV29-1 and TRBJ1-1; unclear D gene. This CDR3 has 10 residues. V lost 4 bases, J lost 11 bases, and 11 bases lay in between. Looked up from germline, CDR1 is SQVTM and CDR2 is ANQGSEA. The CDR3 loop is CSVGEGEAFF. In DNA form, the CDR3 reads TGCAGCGTTGGGGAGGGCGAGGCTTTCTTT.

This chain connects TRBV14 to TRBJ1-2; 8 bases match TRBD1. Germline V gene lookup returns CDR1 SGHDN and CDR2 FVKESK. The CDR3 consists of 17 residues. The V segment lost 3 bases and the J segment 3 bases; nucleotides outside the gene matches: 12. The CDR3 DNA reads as TGTGCCAGCAGCCACTTAGGACAGGGAATATCGGACTATGGCTACACCTTC. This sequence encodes CASSHLGQGISDYGYTF.

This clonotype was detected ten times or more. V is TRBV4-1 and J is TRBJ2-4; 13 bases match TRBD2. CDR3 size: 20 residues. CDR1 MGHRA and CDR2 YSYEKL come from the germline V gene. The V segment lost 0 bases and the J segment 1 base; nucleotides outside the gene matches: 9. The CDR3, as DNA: TGCGCCAGCAGCCAAGATTCCGGGACTAGCGGGACACGGGCCAAAAACATTCAGTACTTC. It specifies CASSQDSGTSGTRAKNIQYF.

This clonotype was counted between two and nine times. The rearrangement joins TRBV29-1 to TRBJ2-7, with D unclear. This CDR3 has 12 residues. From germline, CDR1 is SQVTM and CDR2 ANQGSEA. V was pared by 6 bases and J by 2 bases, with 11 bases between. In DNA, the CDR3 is TGCAGCGTATCCGACGGAGCCTACGAGCAGTACTTC. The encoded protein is CSVSDGAYEQYF.

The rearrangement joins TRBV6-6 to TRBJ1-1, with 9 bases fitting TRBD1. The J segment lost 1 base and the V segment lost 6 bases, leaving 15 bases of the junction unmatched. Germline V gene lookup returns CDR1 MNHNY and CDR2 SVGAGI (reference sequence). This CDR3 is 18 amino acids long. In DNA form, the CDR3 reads TGTGCCAGCAGACCGTCCTCCGGGACAGGGAAATGGAACACTGAAGCTTTCTTT. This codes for CASRPSSGTGKWNTEAFF.

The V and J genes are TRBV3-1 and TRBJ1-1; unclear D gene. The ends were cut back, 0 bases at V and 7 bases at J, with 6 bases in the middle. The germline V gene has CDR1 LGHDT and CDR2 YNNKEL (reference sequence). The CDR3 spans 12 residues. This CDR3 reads CASSQEYGEAFF. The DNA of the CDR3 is TGTGCCAGCAGCCAAGAGTACGGTGAAGCTTTCTTT.

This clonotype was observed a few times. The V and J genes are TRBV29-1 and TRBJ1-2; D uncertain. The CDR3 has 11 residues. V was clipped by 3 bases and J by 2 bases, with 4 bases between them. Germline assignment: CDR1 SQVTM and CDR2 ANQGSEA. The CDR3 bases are TGCAGCGTTGAGTGGAACTATGGCTACACCTTC. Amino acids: CSVEWNYGYTF.

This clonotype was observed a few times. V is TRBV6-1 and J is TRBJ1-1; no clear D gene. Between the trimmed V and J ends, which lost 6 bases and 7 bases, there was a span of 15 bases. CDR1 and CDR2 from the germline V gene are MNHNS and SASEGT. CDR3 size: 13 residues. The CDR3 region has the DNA TGTGCCAGCAGCCTATATATGGACGGTGAAGCTTTCTTT. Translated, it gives CASSLYMDGEAFF.

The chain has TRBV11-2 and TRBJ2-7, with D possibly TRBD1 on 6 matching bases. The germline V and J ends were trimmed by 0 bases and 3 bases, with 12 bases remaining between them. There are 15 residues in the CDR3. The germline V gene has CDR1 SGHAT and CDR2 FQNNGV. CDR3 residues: CASSLEAAGVYEQYF. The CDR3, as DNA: TGTGCCAGCAGCTTAGAGGCCGCAGGGGTCTACGAGCAGTACTTC.

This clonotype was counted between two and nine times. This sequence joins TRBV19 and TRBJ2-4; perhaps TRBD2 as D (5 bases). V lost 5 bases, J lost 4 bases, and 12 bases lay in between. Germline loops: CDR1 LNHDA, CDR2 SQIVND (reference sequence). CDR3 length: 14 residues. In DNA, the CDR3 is TGTGCCAGTAGTCTATCGGGGAATAAAAACATTCAGTACTTC. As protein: CASSLSGNKNIQYF.